The clone carrying this T cell receptor beta chain was recorded once. Assay execution proceeded at the deep level. Generated by immunoSEQ multiplex PCR, the TCRdb table keeps only in-frame clones and is missing some. This repertoire shows about 610,000 clones, approximately 97% found once; its top ten account for roughly 0.055%. The data are from a study of shared clonotypes between healthy human individuals. J was trimmed by 7 bases and V by 3 bases; bases with no gene match: 18. CDR1 is SGDLS and CDR2 is YYNGEE in the germline V gene. The CDR3 totals 18 residues. The J gene is TRBJ2-2, the V gene TRBV9, with 7 bases that match TRBD2. Sequenced input: naive CD4+ T cells sorted from blood. Subset defined: CD45RA+ positively selected. The TCR originated in a woman aged 25 to 39 in good health. The CDR3: CASSARPFLGLAVGELFF. The CDR3 DNA sequence: TGTGCCAGCAGCGCGCGGCCGTTTCTTGGGCTAGCGGTCGGGGAGCTGTTTTTT.